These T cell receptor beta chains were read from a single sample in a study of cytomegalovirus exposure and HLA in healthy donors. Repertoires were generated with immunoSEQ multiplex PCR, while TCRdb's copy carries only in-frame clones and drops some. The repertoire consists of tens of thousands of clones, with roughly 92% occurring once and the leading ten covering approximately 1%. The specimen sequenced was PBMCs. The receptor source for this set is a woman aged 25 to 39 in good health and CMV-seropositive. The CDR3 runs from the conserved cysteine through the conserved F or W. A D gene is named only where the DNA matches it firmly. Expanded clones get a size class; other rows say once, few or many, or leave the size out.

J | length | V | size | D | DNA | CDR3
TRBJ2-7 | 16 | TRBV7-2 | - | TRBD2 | TGTGCCAGCAGCTTAGGGCAAGCGGGGGTCGCCTACGAGCAGTACTTC | CASSLGQAGVAYEQYF
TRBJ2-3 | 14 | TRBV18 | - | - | TGTGCCAGCTCACCACCGGCCCCTGGTTATACGCAGTATTTT | CASSPPAPGYTQYF
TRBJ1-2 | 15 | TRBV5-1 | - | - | TGCGCCAGCAGCTTGGGCGGGGGAAGGAGTTGGGGCTACACCTTC | CASSLGGGRSWGYTF
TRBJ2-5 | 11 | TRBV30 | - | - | TGTGCCTGGAGTGGCAGCGGGACCCAGTACTTC | CAWSGSGTQYF
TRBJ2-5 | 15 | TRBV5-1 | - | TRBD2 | TGCGCCAGCACACCGCACGGGAGGGCAGAAGAGACCCAGTACTTC | CASTPHGRAEETQYF
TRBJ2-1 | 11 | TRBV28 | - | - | TGTGCCAGCAGTCAACGGGTCAAGCAGTTCTTC | CASSQRVKQFF
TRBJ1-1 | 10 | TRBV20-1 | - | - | TGCAGTGCTAGTATATTCGAAGCTTTCTTT | CSASIFEAFF
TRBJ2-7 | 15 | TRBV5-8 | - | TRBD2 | TGTGCCAGCAGCTTTCTGGATAGCGGGAGAAAGGAGCAGTACTTC | CASSFLDSGRKEQYF
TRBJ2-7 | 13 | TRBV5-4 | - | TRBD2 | TGTGCCAGCAGCACTAGCGGGACGTACGAGCAGTACTTC | CASSTSGTYEQYF
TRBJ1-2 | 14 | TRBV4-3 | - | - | TGCGCCAGCAGCCAAGAACACAATAACTATGGCTACACCTTC | CASSQEHNNYGYTF
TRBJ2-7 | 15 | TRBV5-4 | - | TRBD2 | TGTGCCAGCAGCCCGGGACTAGCGGGAGGGCGTATAGACTACTTC | CASSPGLAGGRIDYF
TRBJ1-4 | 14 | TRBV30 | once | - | TGTGCCTGGAGCGCCCGGAGGGGAATAGAAAAACTGTTTTTT | CAWSARRGIEKLFF
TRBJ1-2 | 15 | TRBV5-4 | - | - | TGTGCCAGCAGCCTATGGACAGAAACTAACTATGGCTACACCTTC | CASSLWTETNYGYTF
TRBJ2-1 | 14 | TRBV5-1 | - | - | TGCGCCAGCAGCTTCGGAGCTGGCGACGCGGTGCAGTTCTTC | CASSFGAGDAVQFF
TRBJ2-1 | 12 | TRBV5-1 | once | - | TGCGCCAGCAGCTCCCCGAAGCATGAGCAGTTCTTC | CASSSPKHEQFF
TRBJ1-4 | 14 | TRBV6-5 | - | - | TGTGCCAGCAGTTACGGAGGTACTAATGAAAAACTGTTTTTT | CASSYGGTNEKLFF
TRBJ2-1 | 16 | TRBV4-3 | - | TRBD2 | TGCGCCAGCAGCCAAAGCGGGAGAAGGGACTACAATGAGCAGTTCTTC | CASSQSGRRDYNEQFF
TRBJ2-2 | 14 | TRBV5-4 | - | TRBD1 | TGTGCCAGCAGCCAGGACAGGGACACCGGGGAGCTGTTTTTT | CASSQDRDTGELFF
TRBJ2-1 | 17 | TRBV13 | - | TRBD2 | TGTGCCAGCAGCTCCCCCCAAAGCGGGAGGGCCTCGCATGAGCAGTTCTTC | CASSSPQSGRASHEQFF
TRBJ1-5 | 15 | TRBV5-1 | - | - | TGCGCCAGCAGCGCTTCAGGGGATAGCAATCAGCCCCAGCATTTT | CASSASGDSNQPQHF
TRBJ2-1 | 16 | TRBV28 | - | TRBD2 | TGTGCCAGCAGAGTCCAGGGACTAGCGGTCTACAATGAGCAGTTCTTC | CASRVQGLAVYNEQFF
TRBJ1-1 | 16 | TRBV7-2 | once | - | TGTGCCAGCAGCTTTGAGACAGGTAGAGGGATCACTGAAGCTTTCTTT | CASSFETGRGITEAFF
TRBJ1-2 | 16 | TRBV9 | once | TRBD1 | TGTGCCAGCAGCGTAGATGGACAGGGGGCTTGGTATGGCTACACCTTC | CASSVDGQGAWYGYTF
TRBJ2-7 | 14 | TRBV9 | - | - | TGTGCCAGCAGCGTAGCGAGGCGGGGCCACGAGCAGTACTTC | CASSVARRGHEQYF
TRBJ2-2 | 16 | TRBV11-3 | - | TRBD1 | TGTGCCAGCAGCCGGACAGGGGGATCGAACACCGGGGAGCTGTTTTTT | CASSRTGGSNTGELFF
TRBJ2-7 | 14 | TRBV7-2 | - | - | TGTGCCAGCAGCTCTGACGGAGTGTCCTACGAGCAGTACTTC | CASSSDGVSYEQYF
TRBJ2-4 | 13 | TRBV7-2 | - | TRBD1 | TGTGCCAGCAGTCCCGGGACAGCCCTCGTTCAGTACTTC | CASSPGTALVQYF
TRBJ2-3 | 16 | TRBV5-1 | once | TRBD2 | TGCGCCAGCAGCTTGATGGCTAGCGGCACCACAGATACGCAGTATTTT | CASSLMASGTTDTQYF
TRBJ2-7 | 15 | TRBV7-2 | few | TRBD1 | TGTGCCAGCAGCTTAGCTGGACAGGGTTCCTACGGGCAGTACTTC | CASSLAGQGSYGQYF
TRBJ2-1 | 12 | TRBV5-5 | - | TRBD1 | TGTGCCAGCAGCTGGACAGGGGGAAGTGAGTTCTTC | CASSWTGGSEFF